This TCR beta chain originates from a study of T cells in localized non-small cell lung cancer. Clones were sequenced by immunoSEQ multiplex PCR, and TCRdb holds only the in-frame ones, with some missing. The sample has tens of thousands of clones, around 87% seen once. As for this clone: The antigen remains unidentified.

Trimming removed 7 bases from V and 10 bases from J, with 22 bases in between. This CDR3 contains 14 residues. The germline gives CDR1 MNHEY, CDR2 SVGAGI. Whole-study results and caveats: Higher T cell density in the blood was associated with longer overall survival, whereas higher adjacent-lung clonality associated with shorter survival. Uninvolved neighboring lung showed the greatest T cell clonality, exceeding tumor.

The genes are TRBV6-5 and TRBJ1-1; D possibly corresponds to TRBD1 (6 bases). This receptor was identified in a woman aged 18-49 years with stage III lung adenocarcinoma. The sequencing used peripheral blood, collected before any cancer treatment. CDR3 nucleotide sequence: TGTGCCAGCACCTCCCCTGGGCAGGGGCCATTAGCTTTCTTT. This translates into CASTSPGQGPLAFF.